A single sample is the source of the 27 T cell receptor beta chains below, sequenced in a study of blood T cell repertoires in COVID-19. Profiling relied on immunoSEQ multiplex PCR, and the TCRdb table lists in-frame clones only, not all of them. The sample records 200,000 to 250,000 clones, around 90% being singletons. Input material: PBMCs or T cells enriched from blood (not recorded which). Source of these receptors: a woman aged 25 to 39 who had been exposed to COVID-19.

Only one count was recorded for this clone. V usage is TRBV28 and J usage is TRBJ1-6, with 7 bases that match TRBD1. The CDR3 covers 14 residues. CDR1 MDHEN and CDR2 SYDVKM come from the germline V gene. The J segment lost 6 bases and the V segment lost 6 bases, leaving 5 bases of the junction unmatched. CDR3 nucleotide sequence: TGTGCCAGCAGCCCTAGGGACAGTAATTCACCCCTCCACTTT. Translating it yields CASSPRDSNSPLHF. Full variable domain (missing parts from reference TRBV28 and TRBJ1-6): DVKVTQSSRYLVKRTGEKVFLECVQDMDHENMFWYRQDPGLGLRLIYFSYDVKMKEKGDIPEGYSVSREKKERFSLILESASTNQTSMYLCASSPRDSNSPLHFGNGTRLTVT.

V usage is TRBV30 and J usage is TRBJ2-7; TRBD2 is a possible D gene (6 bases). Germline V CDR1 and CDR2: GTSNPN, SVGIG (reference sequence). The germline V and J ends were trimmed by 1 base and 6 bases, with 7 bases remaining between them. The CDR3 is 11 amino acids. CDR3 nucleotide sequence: TGTGCCTGGAGTGCGGGGGTCGAGCAGTACTTC. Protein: CAWSAGVEQYF.

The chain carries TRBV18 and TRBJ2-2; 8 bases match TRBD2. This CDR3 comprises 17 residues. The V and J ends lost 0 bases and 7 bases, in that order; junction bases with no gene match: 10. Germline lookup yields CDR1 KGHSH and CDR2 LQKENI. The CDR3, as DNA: TGTGCCAGCTCACCACCCCTTTGGCGGGAGGAAGTCGGGGAGCTGTTTTTT. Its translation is CASSPPLWREEVGELFF.

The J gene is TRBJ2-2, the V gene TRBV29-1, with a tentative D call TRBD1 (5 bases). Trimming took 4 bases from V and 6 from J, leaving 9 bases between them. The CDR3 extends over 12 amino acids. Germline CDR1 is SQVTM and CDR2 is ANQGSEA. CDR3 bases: TGCAGCGTTGGACAGTCTTCCGGGGAGCTGTTTTTT. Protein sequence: CSVGQSSGELFF.

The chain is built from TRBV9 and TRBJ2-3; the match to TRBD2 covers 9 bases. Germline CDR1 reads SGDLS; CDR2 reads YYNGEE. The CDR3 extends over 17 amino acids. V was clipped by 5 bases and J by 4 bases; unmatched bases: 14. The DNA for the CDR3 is TGTGCCAGCAGTCCCGTAGCGGGAGTTTATCGGCCAGATACGCAGTATTTT. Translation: CASSPVAGVYRPDTQYF.

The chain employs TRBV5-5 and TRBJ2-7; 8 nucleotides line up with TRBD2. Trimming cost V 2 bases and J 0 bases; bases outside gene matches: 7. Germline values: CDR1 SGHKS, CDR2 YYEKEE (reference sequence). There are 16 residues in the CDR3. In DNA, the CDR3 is TGTGCCAGCAGCTTTGAGCTAGCGGGCCTCTCCTACGAGCAGTACTTC. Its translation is CASSFELAGLSYEQYF.

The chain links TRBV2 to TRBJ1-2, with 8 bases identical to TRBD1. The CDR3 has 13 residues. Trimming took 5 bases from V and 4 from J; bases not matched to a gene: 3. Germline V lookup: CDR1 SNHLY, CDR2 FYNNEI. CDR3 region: CASSPGTGYGYTF. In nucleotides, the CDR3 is TGTGCCAGCAGTCCTGGGACAGGCTATGGCTACACCTTC.

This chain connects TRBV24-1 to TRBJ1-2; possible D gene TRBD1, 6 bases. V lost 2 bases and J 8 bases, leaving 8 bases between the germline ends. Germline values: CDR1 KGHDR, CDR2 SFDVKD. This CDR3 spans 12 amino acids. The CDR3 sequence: CATSDYRDGYTF. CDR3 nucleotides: TGTGCCACCAGTGATTACAGGGACGGCTACACCTTC.

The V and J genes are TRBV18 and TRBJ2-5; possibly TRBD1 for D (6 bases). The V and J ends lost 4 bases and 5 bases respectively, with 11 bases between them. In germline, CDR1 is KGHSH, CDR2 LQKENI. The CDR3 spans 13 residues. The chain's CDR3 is CASSLDTGETQYF. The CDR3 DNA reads TGTGCCAGCTCACTAGATACAGGGGAGACCCAGTACTTC.

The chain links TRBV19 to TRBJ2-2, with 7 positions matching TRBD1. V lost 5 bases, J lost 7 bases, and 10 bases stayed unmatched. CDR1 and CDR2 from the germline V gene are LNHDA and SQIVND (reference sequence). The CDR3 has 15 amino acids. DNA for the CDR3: TGTGCCAGTAGTCGTACACAGGGGCCAGGCGGGGAGCTGTTTTTT. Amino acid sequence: CASSRTQGPGGELFF.

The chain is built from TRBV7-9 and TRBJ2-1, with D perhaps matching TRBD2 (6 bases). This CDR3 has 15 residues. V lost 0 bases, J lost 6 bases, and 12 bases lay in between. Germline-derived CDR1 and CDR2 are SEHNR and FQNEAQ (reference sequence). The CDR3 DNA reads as TGTGCCAGCAGCTTAGCGGGAGGCTTTGGCAATGAGCAGTTCTTC. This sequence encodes CASSLAGGFGNEQFF.

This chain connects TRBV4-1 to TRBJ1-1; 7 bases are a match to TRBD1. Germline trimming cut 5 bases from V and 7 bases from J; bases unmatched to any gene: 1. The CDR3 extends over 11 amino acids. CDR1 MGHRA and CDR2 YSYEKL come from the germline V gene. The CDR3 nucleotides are TGCGCCAGCAGCAGGGACAGTGAAGCTTTCTTT. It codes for CASSRDSEAFF.

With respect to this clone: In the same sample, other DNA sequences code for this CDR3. CDR3 residues: CAWSEQGYEQYF. CDR3 DNA sequence: TGTGCCTGGAGTGAACAGGGATACGAGCAGTACTTC. The V call is TRBV30, the J call TRBJ2-7, with a weak D call TRBD1 (6 bases). There are 12 residues in the CDR3. The V end was cut by 1 base, the J end by 4 bases, with 8 bases between. Per germline, CDR1 GTSNPN and CDR2 SVGIG (reference sequence).

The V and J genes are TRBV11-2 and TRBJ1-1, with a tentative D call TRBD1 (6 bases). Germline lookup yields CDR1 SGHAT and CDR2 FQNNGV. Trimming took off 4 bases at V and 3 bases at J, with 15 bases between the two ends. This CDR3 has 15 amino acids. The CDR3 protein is CASSSLGGGDTEAFF. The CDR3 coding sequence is TGTGCCAGCAGCTCCCTGGGGGGGGGCGACACTGAAGCTTTCTTT.

The chain's CDR3 is CASSLAPGTDTQYF. Here the CDR3 DNA reads TGCGCCAGCAGCTTGGCCCCGGGCACAGATACGCAGTATTTT. This rearrangement joins TRBV5-1 to TRBJ2-3; D is unclear. CDR3 length: 14 residues. CDR1 and CDR2 from the germline V gene are SGHRS and YFSETQ. V lost 0 bases and J lost 1, with 6 bases in between. The full variable domain, in which reference TRBV5-1 and TRBJ2-3 provide the parts outside the CDR3, is KAGVTQTPRYLIKTRGQQVTLSCSPISGHRSVSWYQQTPGQGLQFLFEYFSETQRNKGNFPGRFSGRQFSNSRSEMNVSTLELGDSALYLCASSLAPGTDTQYFGPGTRLTVL.

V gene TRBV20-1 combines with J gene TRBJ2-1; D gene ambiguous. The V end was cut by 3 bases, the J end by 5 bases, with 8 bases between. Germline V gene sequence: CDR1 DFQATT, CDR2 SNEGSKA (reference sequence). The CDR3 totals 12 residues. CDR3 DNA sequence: TGCAGTGCTAGTTCAAGCAACAATGAGCAGTTCTTC. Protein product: CSASSSNNEQFF.

CDR3 amino acids: CASTSSVNTEAFF. The DNA for the CDR3 is TGCGCCAGCACCAGTTCAGTGAACACTGAAGCTTTCTTT. The genes are TRBV5-1 and TRBJ1-1; D gene ambiguous. V was clipped by 6 bases and J by 0 bases, with 9 bases between them. This CDR3 region has 13 residues. Germline V gene lookup returns CDR1 SGHRS and CDR2 YFSETQ.

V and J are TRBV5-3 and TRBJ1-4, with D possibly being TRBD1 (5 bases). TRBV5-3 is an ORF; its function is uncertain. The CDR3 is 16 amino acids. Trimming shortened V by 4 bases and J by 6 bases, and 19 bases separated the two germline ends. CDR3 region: CARSESQGSEDEKLFF. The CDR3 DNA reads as TGTGCCAGAAGCGAATCTCAGGGAAGCGAAGATGAAAAACTGTTTTTT.

The CDR3 nucleotides read TGTGCCACCGCGGGGACAGGGGGCTACGAGCAGTACTTC. It codes for CATAGTGGYEQYF. The V gene is TRBV2, the J gene TRBJ2-7; 11 bases line up with TRBD1. Germline-derived CDR1 and CDR2 are SNHLY and FYNNEI. After removal of 10 bases from V and 3 bases from J, the junction contained 5 bases not matched to a gene. This CDR3 comprises 13 residues.

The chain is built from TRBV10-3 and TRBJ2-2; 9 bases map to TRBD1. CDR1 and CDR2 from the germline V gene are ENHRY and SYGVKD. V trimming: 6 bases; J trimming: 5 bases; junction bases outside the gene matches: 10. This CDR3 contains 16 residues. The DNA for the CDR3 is TGTGCCATCAGCCTTGGACAGGGGAGAATAACCGGGGAGCTGTTTTTT. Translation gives CAISLGQGRITGELFF.

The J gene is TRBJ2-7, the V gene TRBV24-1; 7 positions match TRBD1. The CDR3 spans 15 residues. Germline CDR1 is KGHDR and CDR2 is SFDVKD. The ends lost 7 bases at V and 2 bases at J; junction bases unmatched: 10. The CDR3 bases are TGTGCCACCAGGGAAGCCGGGACAGACACCTACGAGCAGTACTTC. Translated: CATREAGTDTYEQYF.

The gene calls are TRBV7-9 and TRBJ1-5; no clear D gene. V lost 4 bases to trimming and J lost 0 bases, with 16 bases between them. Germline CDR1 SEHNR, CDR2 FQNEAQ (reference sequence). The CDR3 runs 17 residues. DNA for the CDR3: TGTGCCAGCAGCTCAAACACCGAGGAGCGTAGCAATCAGCCCCAGCATTTT. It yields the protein CASSSNTEERSNQPQHF. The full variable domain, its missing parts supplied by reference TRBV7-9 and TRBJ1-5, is DTGVSQNPRHKITKRGQNVTFRCDPISEHNRLYWYRQTLGQGPEFLTYFQNEAQLEKSRLLSDRFSAERPKGSFSTLEIQRTEQGDSAMYLCASSSNTEERSNQPQHFGDGTRLSIL.

The CDR3 sequence: CASSLRSRLAEIRNNNEQFF. Written as DNA, the CDR3 is TGCGCCAGCAGCTTGCGGTCGCGGCTAGCGGAGATACGAAACAACAATGAGCAGTTCTTC. V is TRBV5-1 and J is TRBJ2-1; 7 bases are a match to TRBD2. Germline CDR1 SGHRS, CDR2 YFSETQ. V lost 1 base to trimming and J lost 5 bases; unmatched junction nucleotides: 21. This CDR3 is 20 amino acids long.

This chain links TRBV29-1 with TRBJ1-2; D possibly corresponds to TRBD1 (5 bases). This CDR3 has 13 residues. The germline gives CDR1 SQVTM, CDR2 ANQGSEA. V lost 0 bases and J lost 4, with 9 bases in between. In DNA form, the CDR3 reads TGCAGCGTTGAAGAGAAGGGGCCCTATGGCTACACCTTC. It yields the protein CSVEEKGPYGYTF.

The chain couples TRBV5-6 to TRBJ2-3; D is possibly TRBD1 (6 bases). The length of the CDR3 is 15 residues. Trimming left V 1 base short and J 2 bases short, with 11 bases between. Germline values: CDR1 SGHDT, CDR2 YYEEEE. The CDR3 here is CASSLRAGATDTQYF. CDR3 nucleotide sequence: TGTGCCAGCAGCTTGCGGGCAGGGGCCACAGATACGCAGTATTTT.

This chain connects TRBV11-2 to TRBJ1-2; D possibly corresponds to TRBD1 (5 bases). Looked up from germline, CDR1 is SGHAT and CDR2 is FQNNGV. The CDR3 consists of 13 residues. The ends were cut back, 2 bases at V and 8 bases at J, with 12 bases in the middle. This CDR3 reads CASSLLSGKGYTF. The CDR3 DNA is TGTGCCAGCAGCTTATTATCAGGGAAGGGCTACACCTTC.

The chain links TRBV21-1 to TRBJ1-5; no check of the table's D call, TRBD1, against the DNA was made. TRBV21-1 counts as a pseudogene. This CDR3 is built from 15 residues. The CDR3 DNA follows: TGTGCCAGCAGCCTTGCGCAGGGGGCTTGTCAGCCCCAGCATTTT. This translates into CASSLAQGACQPQHF.